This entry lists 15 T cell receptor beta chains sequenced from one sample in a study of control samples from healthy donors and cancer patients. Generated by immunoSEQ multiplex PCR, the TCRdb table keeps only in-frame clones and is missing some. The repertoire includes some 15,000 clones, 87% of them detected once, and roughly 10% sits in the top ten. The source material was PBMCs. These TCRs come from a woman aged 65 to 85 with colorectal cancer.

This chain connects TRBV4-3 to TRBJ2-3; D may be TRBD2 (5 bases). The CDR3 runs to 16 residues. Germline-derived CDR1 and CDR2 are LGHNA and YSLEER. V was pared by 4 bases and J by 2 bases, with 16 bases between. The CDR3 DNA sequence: TGCGCCAGCAGCCTTTTCGGGAACAGACCCACAGATACGCAGTATTTT. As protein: CASSLFGNRPTDTQYF.

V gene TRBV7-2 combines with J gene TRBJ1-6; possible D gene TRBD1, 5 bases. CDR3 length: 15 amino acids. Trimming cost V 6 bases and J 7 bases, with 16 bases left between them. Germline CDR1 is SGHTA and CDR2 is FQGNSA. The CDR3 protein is CASRLGQPGNSPLHF. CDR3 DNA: TGTGCCAGCAGGCTGGGGCAACCGGGCAATTCACCCCTCCACTTT.

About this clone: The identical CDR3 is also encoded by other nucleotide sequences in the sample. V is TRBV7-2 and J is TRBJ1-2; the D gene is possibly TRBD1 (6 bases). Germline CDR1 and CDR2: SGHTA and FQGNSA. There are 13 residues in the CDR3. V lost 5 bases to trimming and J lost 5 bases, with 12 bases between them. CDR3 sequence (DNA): TGTGCCAGCAGCCCCGACAGGAATTATGGCTACACCTTC. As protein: CASSPDRNYGYTF.

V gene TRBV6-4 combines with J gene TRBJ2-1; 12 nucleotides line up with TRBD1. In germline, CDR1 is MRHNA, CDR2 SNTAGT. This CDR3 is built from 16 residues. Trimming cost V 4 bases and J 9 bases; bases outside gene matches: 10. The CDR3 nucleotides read TGTGCCAGCAGTGCCCGGGACAGGGGGCAATGGGGTGAGCAGTTCTTC. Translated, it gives CASSARDRGQWGEQFF.

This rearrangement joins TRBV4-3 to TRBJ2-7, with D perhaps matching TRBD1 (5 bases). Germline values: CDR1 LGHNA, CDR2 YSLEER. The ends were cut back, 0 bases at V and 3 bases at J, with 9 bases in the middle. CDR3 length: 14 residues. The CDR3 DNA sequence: TGCGCCAGCAGCCAAGATATTCAGGGCTACGAGCAGTACTTC. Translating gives CASSQDIQGYEQYF.

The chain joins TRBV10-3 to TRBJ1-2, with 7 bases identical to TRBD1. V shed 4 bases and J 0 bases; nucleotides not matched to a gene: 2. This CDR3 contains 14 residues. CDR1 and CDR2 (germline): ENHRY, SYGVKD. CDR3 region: CAISGQGTNYGYTF. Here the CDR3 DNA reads TGTGCCATCAGTGGACAGGGAACTAACTATGGCTACACCTTC.

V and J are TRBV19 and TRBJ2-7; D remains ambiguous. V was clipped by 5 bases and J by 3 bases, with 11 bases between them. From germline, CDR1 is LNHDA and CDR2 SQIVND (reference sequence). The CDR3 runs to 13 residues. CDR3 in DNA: TGTGCCAGTAGTCCATTGAAAGGCTACGAGCAGTACTTC. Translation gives CASSPLKGYEQYF.

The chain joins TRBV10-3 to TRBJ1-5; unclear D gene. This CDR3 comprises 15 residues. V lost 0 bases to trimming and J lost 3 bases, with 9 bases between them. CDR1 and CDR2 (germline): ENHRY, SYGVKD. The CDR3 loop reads CAISESQLNNQPQHF. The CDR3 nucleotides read TGTGCCATCAGTGAGTCGCAACTGAACAATCAGCCCCAGCATTTT.

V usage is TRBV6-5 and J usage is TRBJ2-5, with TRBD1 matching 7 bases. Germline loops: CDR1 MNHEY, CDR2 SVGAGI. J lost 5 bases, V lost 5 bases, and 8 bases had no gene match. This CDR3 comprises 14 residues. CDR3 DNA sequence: TGTGCCAGCAGTATAAGACAGGGTGGGGAGACCCAGTACTTC. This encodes CASSIRQGGETQYF.

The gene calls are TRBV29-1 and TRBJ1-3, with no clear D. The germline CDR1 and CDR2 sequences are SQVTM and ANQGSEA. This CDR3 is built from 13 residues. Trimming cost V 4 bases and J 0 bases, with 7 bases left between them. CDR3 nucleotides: TGCAGCGTTGCCCACGCCTCTGGAAACACCATATATTTT. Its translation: CSVAHASGNTIYF.

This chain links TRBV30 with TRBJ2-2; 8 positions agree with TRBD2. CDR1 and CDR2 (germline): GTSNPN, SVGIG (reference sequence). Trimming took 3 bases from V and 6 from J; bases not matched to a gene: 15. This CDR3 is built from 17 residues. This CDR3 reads CAWRGGPRAGAAGELFF. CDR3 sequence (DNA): TGTGCCTGGAGGGGGGGCCCGCGAGCGGGAGCGGCCGGGGAGCTGTTTTTT.

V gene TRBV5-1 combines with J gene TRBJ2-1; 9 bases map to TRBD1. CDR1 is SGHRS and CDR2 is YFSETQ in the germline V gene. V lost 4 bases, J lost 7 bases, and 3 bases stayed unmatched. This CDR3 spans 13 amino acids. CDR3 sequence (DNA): TGCGCCAGCAGCCCCGGGACAGGGAATGAGCAGTTCTTC. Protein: CASSPGTGNEQFF.

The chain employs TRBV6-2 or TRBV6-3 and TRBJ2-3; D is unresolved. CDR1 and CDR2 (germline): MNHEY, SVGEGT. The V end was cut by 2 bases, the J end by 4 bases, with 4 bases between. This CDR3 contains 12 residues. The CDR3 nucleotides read TGTGCCAGCAGTTACAGGGCAGATACGCAGTATTTT. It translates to CASSYRADTQYF.

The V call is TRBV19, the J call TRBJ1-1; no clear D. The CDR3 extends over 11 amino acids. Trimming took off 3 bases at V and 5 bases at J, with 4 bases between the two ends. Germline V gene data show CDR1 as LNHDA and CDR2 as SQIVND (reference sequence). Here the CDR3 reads CASSIGTEAFF. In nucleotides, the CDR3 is TGTGCCAGTAGTATTGGGACTGAAGCTTTCTTT.

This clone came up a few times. This chain's CDR3 is CASSVEQGANNEQFF. The CDR3 DNA reads TGTGCCAGCAGCGTAGAACAGGGGGCTAACAATGAGCAGTTCTTC. V and J are TRBV9 and TRBJ2-1, with 9 positions matching TRBD1. The junction had 3 bases not matched to a gene; V was cut back by 0 bases and J by 5 bases. The CDR3 covers 15 residues. Germline V gene data show CDR1 as SGDLS and CDR2 as YYNGEE.